This passage covers 21 T cell receptor beta chains from one sample sequenced in a study of human T cells and chemical hapten exposure. The time point: patch test 3, about 24 weeks after DPC sensitization. Treatment reported: therapeutic diphenylcyclopropenone sensitization with weekly scalp DPC. TCRdb reanalysed the RACE reads using MiXCR and keeps one entry per CDR3 protein. The repertoire consists of about 84,000 distinct CDR3 sequences, with about a tenth occurring once and the leading ten covering more than 3%. The specimen was whole blood, collected in connection with sensitization to the hapten diphenylcyclopropenone (DPC). These receptors originate from a woman aged 50 to 60 with alopecia areata. Some clones in this sample may be carry-over from other donors' samples.

V gene TRBV29-1 combines with J gene TRBJ2-5, with TRBD2 matching 9 bases. The junction had 5 bases not matched to a gene; V was cut back by 4 bases and J by 2 bases. Germline V CDR1 and CDR2: SQVTM, ANQGSEA. This CDR3 contains 14 residues. CDR3 sequence reads: CSVGAGGPQETQYF. The CDR3 region has the DNA TGCAGCGTTGGGGCGGGAGGGCCGCAAGAGACCCAGTACTTC.

This clonotype has only a few counts. The J gene is TRBJ2-1, the V gene TRBV20-1; maybe TRBD1 (7 bases). The V gene lost 3 bases and the J gene lost 4 bases, with 19 bases spanning the gap. The CDR3 is 16 residues long. CDR1 DFQATT and CDR2 SNEGSKA come from the germline V gene (reference sequence). In DNA, the CDR3 is TGCAGTGCTAGGGAGGGGGAGAGACAGGGTTACAATGAGCAGTTCTTC. It is translated as CSAREGERQGYNEQFF.

The chain combines TRBV7-2 with TRBJ2-7; no clear D. The CDR3 extends over 12 amino acids. CDR1 and CDR2 (germline): SGHTA, FQGNSA. Trimming shortened V by 2 bases and J by 2 bases, and 4 bases separated the two germline ends. The CDR3 DNA reads as TGTGCCAGCAGCTTATACGCCTACGAGCAGTACTTC. The encoded protein is CASSLYAYEQYF. Filled out from reference TRBV7-2 and TRBJ2-7, the complete variable domain reads GAGVSQSPSNKVTEKGKDVELRCDPISGHTALYWYRQSLGQGLEFLIYFQGNSAPDKSGLPSDRFSAERTGGSVSTLTIQRTQQEDSAVYLCASSLYAYEQYFGPGTRLTVT.

This clonotype was seen ten or more times. The chain couples TRBV7-2 to TRBJ1-1, with D unclear. The CDR3 consists of 14 residues. The V end was cut by 3 bases, the J end by 0 bases, with 8 bases between. Germline CDR1 reads SGHTA; CDR2 reads FQGNSA. DNA for the CDR3: TGTGCCAGCAGCTTCTCTTCCATGAACACTGAAGCTTTCTTT. Amino acid sequence: CASSFSSMNTEAFF.

This clonotype turned up a few times. The chain links TRBV4-2 to TRBJ2-7; 11 nucleotides agree with TRBD1. V trimming: 4 bases; J trimming: 5 bases; junction bases outside the gene matches: 7. CDR1 is LGHNA, CDR2 YNFKEQ, per germline. The CDR3 extends over 15 amino acids. The CDR3 loop reads CASSPPGQGVNEQYF. CDR3 sequence (DNA): TGTGCCAGCAGCCCGCCGGGACAGGGGGTGAACGAGCAGTACTTC.

The J gene is TRBJ2-1, the V gene TRBV3-1; D is perhaps TRBD2 (6 bases). This CDR3 spans 14 amino acids. The germline gives CDR1 LGHDT, CDR2 YNNKEL (reference sequence). The germline V and J ends were trimmed by 3 bases and 0 bases, with 6 bases remaining between them. The CDR3 region is CASSHGSSYNEQFF. CDR3 nucleotide sequence: TGTGCCAGCAGCCACGGGAGCTCCTACAATGAGCAGTTCTTC.

In DNA form, the CDR3 reads TGTGCTAGTGGCGGGCCGGGAGGATTCTACAATGAGCAGTTCTTC. It yields the protein CASGGPGGFYNEQFF. The rearrangement uses TRBV12-5 and TRBJ2-1, with 7 bases aligning to TRBD2. With 6 bases clipped from V and 3 bases from J, the junction kept 8 bases outside the gene matches. This CDR3 is built from 15 residues. Germline CDR1 LGHNT, CDR2 FRNRAP.

This chain joins TRBV11-2 and TRBJ2-7, with D uncertain. Germline-derived CDR1 and CDR2 are SGHAT and FQNNGV. The CDR3 totals 15 residues. V was trimmed by 0 bases and J by 3 bases, leaving 12 bases between them. CDR3 DNA: TGTGCCAGCAGCTTAGATCTCCTACCAAGCTACGAGCAGTACTTC. Its protein product is CASSLDLLPSYEQYF.

This clonotype was counted a few times. The V and J genes are TRBV7-3 and TRBJ2-1, with TRBD2 as a possible D gene (5 bases). The germline V and J ends were trimmed by 5 bases and 6 bases, with 23 bases remaining between them. CDR1 and CDR2 from the germline V gene are SGHTA and FQGTGA. The CDR3 extends over 17 amino acids. CDR3 nucleotides: TGTGCCAGCAGCCTCTCGTCGGGGAGAGGGAGTAGCAATGAGCAGTTCTTC. As protein: CASSLSSGRGSSNEQFF.

In this sample, this clonotype turned up many times. The chain carries TRBV12-3 or TRBV12-4 and TRBJ1-3; 7 bases are a match to TRBD1. CDR3 length equals 14 residues. Losses at the gene ends were 6 bases for V and 5 bases for J; bases not matched to a gene: 7. CDR3 loop: CASSPTGIRNTIYF. The CDR3 DNA follows: TGTGCCAGCAGCCCGACAGGGATCAGAAACACCATATATTTT.

This clonotype has only a few counts. The rearrangement uses TRBV29-1 and TRBJ1-1; D is unresolved. Trimming pared 5 bases from V and 4 bases from J, leaving 8 bases between. This CDR3 is 11 amino acids long. Germline V gives CDR1 SQVTM, CDR2 ANQGSEA. In DNA form, the CDR3 reads TGCAGCGTTAGAAGCGGCACTGAAGCTTTCTTT. It yields the protein CSVRSGTEAFF.

V is TRBV12-3 or TRBV12-4 and J is TRBJ2-2, with TRBD1 identical over 10 bases. Trimming cost V 6 bases and J 1 base; bases outside gene matches: 5. The CDR3 is 16 amino acids. CDR3 residues: CASSYRDRGNTGELFF. The DNA of the CDR3 is TGTGCCAGCAGCTATCGGGACAGGGGGAACACCGGGGAGCTGTTTTTT.

This clonotype was recorded at least ten times. The chain joins TRBV12-3 or TRBV12-4 to TRBJ2-3; D is unclear. V lost 5 bases and J 4 bases, leaving 10 bases between the germline ends. CDR3 length equals 13 residues. CDR3 DNA sequence: TGTGCCAGCAGTCTAAGACTCCCAGATACGCAGTATTTT. Its translation: CASSLRLPDTQYF.

This clonotype occurred many times. The rearrangement uses TRBV28 and TRBJ2-5; D unresolved. The CDR3 consists of 13 residues. In germline, CDR1 is MDHEN, CDR2 SYDVKM. The germline V and J ends were trimmed by 5 bases and 4 bases, with 11 bases remaining between them. The CDR3 bases are TGTGCCAGCAGTCTCAGCCAGCGAGAGACCCAGTACTTC. Protein sequence: CASSLSQRETQYF.

The table lists this clonotype with a few counts. The chain recombines TRBV29-1 with TRBJ2-3, with 8 bases that match TRBD1. Germline V lookup: CDR1 SQVTM, CDR2 ANQGSEA. The junction had 6 bases not matched to a gene; V was cut back by 4 bases and J by 6 bases. The CDR3 loop spans 13 amino acids. CDR3 in DNA: TGCAGCGTTGTTACAGGGGGTGTTGATACGCAGTATTTT. As protein: CSVVTGGVDTQYF.

The chain is built from TRBV3-1 and TRBJ2-3; D gene unclear. The V end was cut by 8 bases, the J end by 5 bases, with 8 bases between. The CDR3 totals 11 residues. Germline assignment: CDR1 LGHDT and CDR2 YNNKEL (reference sequence). The CDR3 here is CASGSVDTQYF. The CDR3 DNA reads TGTGCCAGCGGCAGCGTAGATACGCAGTATTTT.

This rearrangement joins TRBV5-4 to TRBJ2-5; 7 bases agree with TRBD1. The CDR3 has 15 amino acids. V lost 4 bases, J lost 9 bases, and 15 bases stayed unmatched. CDR1 is SGHNT, CDR2 YYREEE, per germline (reference sequence). The CDR3 coding sequence is TGTGCCAGCAGCCCACAGACGTCCAGGGGGTCGGCCCAGTACTTC. Translated, it gives CASSPQTSRGSAQYF.

This chain joins TRBV20-1 and TRBJ2-1, with D perhaps matching TRBD2 (6 bases). Trimming left V 5 bases short and J 3 bases short, with 11 bases between. This CDR3 comprises 13 residues. Germline assignment: CDR1 DFQATT and CDR2 SNEGSKA (reference sequence). The CDR3 sequence is CSALSGLYNEQFF. CDR3 nucleotides: TGCAGTGCTCTCTCGGGACTCTACAATGAGCAGTTCTTC.

This clonotype was picked up many times. The J gene is TRBJ1-1, the V gene TRBV27; 9 nucleotides agree with TRBD1. V was clipped by 5 bases and J by 5 bases; unmatched bases: 12. This CDR3 is 16 amino acids long. Germline V gives CDR1 MNHEY, CDR2 SMNVEV (reference sequence). DNA for the CDR3: TGTGCCAGCAGTGCGATGGCGGGACAGGGACTTACTGAAGCTTTCTTT. Amino acid sequence: CASSAMAGQGLTEAFF.

This clonotype occurred a few times. The V and J genes are TRBV6-2 or TRBV6-3 and TRBJ2-1; weak D call: TRBD1 (7 bases). The CDR3 covers 16 residues. Germline lookup yields CDR1 MNHEY and CDR2 SVGEGT. With 2 bases removed from V and 7 bases from J, the gap between germline ends came to 18 bases. In nucleotides, the CDR3 is TGTGCCAGCAGTTACAGGGGGGACAGCCATCTAAATGAGCAGTTCTTC. Its protein product is CASSYRGDSHLNEQFF.

This clonotype was seen a few times. The chain joins TRBV20-1 to TRBJ2-1, with D perhaps TRBD1 (5 bases). V was trimmed by 2 bases and J by 0 bases, leaving 14 bases between them. The CDR3 runs 16 residues. Germline assignment: CDR1 DFQATT and CDR2 SNEGSKA (reference sequence). The CDR3 loop is CSARKQVGYSYNEQFF. The CDR3 nucleotides read TGCAGTGCTAGAAAACAGGTGGGGTACTCCTACAATGAGCAGTTCTTC.